The entry that follows covers one T cell receptor (beta chain) sequence. Its antigen is as yet unknown. The data are from a study of OX40 agonist ivuxolimab in advanced cancers. Study information: Anti-PD-1, anti-PD-L1 or anti-CTLA-4 therapy given earlier was allowed, and approximately 40% had some.

The timepoints at which blood was sampled were baseline, cycle 4 day 1, and cycle 7 day 1. Using immunoSEQ multiplex PCR, the repertoire was profiled, and TCRdb retains in-frame clones only, with some absent. The sample shows fewer than 40,000 clones, roughly four fifths of them seen only once. The V gene lost 3 bases and the J gene lost 0 bases, with 15 bases spanning the gap. The CDR3 runs 16 residues. Germline V gene sequence: CDR1 PRHDT, CDR2 FYEKMQ (reference sequence). Whole-study results and caveats: People who partly responded at 0.1-3.0 mg/kg had some of the least clonal expansion seen.

This chain connects TRBV13 to TRBJ2-7; perhaps TRBD1 as D (6 bases). The source was CD4+ or CD8+ T cells sorted from blood, collected in a trial of the OX40 agonist ivuxolimab. This TCR was sampled from an adult with an advanced solid tumor such as melanoma, head and neck, liver or kidney cancer. The CDR3 coding sequence is TGTGCCAGCAGCTTGTCAGGGGCTTCCTTCTCCTACGAGCAGTACTTC. The encoded protein is CASSLSGASFSYEQYF.